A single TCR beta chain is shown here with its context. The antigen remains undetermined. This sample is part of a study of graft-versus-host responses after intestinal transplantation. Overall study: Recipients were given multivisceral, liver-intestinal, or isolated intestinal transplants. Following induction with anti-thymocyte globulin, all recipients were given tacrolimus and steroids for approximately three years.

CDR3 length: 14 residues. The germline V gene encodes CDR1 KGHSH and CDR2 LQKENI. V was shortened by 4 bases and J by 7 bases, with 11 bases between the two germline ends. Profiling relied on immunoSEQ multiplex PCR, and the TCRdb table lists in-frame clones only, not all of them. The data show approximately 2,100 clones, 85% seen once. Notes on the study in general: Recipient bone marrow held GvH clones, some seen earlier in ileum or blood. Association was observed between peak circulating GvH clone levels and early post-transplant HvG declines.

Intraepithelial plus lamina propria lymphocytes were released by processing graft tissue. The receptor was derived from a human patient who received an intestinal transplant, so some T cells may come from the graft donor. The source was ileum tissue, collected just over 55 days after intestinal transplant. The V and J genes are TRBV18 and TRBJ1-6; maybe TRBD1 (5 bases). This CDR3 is CASSLAGANSPLHF. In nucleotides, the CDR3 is TGTGCCAGCTCACTGGCTGGGGCCAATTCACCCCTCCACTTT.